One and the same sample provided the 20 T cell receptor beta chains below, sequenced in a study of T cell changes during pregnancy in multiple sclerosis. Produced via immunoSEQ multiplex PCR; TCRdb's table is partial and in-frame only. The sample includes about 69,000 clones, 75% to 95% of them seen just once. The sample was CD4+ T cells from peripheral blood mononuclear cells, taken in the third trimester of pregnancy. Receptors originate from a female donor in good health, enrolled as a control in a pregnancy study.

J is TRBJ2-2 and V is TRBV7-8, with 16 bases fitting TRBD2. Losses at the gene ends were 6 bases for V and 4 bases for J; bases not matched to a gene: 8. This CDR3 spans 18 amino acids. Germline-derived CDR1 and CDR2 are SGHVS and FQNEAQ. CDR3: CASRAGTSGGAGTGELFF. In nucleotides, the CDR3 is TGTGCCAGCAGAGCCGGGACTAGCGGGGGGGCGGGCACCGGGGAGCTGTTTTTT.

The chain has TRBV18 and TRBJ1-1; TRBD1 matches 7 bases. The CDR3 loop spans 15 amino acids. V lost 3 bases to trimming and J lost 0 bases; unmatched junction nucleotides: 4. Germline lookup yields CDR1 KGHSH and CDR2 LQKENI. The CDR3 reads CASSPKGAMNTEAFF. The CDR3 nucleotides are TGTGCCAGCTCACCCAAGGGGGCGATGAACACTGAAGCTTTCTTT.

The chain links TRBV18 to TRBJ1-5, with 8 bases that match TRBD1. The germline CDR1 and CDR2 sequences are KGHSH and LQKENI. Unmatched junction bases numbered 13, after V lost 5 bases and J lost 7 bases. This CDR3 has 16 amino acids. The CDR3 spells CASSSTTGAAKQPQHF. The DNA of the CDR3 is TGTGCCAGCTCATCGACGACAGGGGCGGCAAAACAGCCCCAGCATTTT.

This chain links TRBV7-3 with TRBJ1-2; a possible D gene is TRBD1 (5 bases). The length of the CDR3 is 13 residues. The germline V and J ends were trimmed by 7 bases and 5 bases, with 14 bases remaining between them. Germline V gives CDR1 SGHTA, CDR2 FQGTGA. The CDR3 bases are TGTGCCAGCATGCAGACAGAGGCGTATGGCTACACCTTC. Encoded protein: CASMQTEAYGYTF. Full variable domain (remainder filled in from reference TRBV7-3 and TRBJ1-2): GAGVSQTPSNKVTEKGKYVELRCDPISGHTALYWYRQSLGQGPEFLIYFQGTGAADDSGLPNDRFFAVRPEGSVSTLKIQRTERGDSAVYLCASMQTEAYGYTFGSGTRLTVV.

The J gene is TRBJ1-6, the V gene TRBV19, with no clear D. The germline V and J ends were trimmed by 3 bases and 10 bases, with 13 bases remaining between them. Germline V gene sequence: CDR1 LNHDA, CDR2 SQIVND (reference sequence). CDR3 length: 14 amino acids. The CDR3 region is CASSIDGPGSPLHF. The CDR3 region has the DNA TGTGCCAGTAGTATTGACGGCCCGGGATCACCCCTCCACTTT.

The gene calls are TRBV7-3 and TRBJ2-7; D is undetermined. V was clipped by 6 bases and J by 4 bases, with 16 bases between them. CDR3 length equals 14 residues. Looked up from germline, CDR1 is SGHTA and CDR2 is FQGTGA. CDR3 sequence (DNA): TGTGCCAGCAGTAACTGGATTGACTTTTACGAGCAGTACTTC. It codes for CASSNWIDFYEQYF.

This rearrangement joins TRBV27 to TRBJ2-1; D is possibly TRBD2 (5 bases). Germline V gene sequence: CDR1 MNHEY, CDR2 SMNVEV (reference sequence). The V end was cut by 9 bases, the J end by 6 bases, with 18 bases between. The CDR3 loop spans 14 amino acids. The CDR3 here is CASRGLEFVNEQFF. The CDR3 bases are TGTGCCAGTCGGGGTTTGGAGTTTGTCAATGAGCAGTTCTTC.

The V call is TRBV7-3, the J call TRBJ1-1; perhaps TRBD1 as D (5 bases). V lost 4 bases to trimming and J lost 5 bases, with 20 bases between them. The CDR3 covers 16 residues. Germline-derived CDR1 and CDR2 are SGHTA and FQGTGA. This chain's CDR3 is CASSSFVSLGETEAFF. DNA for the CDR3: TGTGCCAGCAGCTCATTCGTCTCTTTAGGGGAAACTGAAGCTTTCTTT.

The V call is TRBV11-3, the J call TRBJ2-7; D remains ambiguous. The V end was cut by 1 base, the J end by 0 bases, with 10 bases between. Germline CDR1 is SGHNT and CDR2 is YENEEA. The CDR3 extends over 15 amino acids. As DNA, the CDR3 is TGTGCCAGCAGCTTAGGAGGCTGGAGCTCCTACGAGCAGTACTTC. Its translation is CASSLGGWSSYEQYF.

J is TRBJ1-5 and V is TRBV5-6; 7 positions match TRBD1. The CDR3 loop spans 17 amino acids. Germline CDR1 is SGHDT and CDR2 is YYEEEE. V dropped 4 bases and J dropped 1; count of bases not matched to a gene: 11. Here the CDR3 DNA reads TGTGCCAGCAGCGCGGATTCAGGGGGTTCGAGCAATCAGCCCCAGCATTTT. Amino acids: CASSADSGGSSNQPQHF.

The chain's CDR3 is CASSQGTLSGNTIYF. In DNA form, the CDR3 reads TGTGCCAGTAGTCAGGGGACACTCTCTGGAAACACCATATATTTT. The chain carries TRBV19 and TRBJ1-3, with D possibly being TRBD1 (6 bases). The CDR3 runs 15 residues. CDR1 is LNHDA, CDR2 SQIVND, per germline (reference sequence). V shed 5 bases and J shed 0 bases, with 11 bases lying between them. Filled out from reference TRBV19 and TRBJ1-3, the complete variable domain reads DGGITQSPKYLFRKEGQNVTLSCEQNLNHDAMYWYRQDPGQGLRLIYYSQIVNDFQKGDIAEGYSVSREKKESFPLTVTSAQKNPTAFYLCASSQGTLSGNTIYFGEGSWLTVV.

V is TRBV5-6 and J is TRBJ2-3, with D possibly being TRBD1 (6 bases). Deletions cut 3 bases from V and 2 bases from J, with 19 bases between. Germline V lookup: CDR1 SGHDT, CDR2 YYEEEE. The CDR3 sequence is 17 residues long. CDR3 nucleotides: TGTGCCAGCAGCTCCATCACTTCACAGGGTTTCACAGATACGCAGTATTTT. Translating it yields CASSSITSQGFTDTQYF.

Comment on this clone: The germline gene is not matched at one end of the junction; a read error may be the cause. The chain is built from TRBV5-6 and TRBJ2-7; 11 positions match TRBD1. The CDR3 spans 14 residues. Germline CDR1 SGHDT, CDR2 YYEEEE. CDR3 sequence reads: CASSFTGQGGLSHF. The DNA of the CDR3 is TGTGCCAGCAGCTTCACGGGACAGGGGGGCTTATCGCACTTC.

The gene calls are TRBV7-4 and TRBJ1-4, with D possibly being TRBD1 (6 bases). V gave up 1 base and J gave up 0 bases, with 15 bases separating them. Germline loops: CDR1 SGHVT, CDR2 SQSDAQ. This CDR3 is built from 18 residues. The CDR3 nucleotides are TGTGCCAGCAGCTTAGTCGTCCCCAGGGGCGCAACTAATGAAAAACTGTTTTTT. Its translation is CASSLVVPRGATNEKLFF.

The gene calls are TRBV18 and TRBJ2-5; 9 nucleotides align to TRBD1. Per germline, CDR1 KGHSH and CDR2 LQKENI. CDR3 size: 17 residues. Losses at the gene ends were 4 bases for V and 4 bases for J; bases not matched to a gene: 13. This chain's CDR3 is CASSRTGTGSPGETQYF. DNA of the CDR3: TGTGCCAGCTCACGAACAGGGACAGGGTCCCCAGGAGAGACCCAGTACTTC.

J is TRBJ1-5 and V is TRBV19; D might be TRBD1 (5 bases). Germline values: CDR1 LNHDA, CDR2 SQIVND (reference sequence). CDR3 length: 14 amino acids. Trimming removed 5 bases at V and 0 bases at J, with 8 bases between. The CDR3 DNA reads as TGTGCCAGTAGTTCTCAGGGTAGCAATCAGCCCCAGCATTTT. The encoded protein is CASSSQGSNQPQHF.

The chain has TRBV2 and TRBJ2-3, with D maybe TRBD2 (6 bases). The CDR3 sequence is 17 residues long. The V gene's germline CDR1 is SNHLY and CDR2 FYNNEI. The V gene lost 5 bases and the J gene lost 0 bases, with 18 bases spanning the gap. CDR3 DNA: TGTGCCAGCAGTTTAAGACTAGGCCTATCCAGCACAGATACGCAGTATTTT. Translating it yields CASSLRLGLSSTDTQYF.

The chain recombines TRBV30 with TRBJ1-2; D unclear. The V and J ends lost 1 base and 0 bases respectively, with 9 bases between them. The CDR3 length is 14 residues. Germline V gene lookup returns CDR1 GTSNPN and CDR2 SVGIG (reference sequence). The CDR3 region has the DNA TGTGCCTGGAGTGCAACCAGGACTAACTATGGCTACACCTTC. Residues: CAWSATRTNYGYTF.

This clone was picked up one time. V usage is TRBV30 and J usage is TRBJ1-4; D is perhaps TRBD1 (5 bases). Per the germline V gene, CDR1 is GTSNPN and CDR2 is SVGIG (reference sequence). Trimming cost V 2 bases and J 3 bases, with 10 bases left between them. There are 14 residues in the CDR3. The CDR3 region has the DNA TGTGCCTGGAGTTATGGGGGGGCTAATGAAAAACTGTTTTTT. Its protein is CAWSYGGANEKLFF.

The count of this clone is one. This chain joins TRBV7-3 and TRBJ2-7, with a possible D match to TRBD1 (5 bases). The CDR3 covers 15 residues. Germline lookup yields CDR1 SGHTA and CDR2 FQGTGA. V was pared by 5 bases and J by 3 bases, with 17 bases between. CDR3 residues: CASSLQGDPGYEQYF. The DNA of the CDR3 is TGTGCCAGCAGCCTACAAGGGGATCCCGGCTACGAGCAGTACTTC.